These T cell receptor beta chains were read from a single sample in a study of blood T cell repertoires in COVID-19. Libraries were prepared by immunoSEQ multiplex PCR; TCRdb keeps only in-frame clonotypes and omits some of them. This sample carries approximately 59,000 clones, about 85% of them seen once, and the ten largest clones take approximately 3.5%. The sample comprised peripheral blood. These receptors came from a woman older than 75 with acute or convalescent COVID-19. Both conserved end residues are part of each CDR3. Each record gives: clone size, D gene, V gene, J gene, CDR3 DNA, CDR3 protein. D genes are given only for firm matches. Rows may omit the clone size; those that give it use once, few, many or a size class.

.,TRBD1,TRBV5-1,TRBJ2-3,TGCGCCAGCAGCCGACAGGGATCGGATACGCAGTATTTT,CASSRQGSDTQYF
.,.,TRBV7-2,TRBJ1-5,TGTGCCAGCAGCTTAGCGATAAGTCGGGTTCAGCCCCAGCATTTT,CASSLAISRVQPQHF
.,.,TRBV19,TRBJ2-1,TGTGCCAGTAGTCCTGCTAGCTTCTATGAGCAGTTCTTC,CASSPASFYEQFF
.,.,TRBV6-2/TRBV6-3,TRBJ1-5,TGTGCCAGCAGTTACTCCTGGACTCGTACCGGTAGCAATCAGCCCCAGCATTTT,CASSYSWTRTGSNQPQHF
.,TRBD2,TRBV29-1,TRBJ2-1,TGCACCGCAACGCTAGCGGGAGTTAATGAGCAGTTCTTC,CTATLAGVNEQFF
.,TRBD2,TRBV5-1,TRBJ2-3,TGCGCCAGCAGCTTGGATAGCGGGGGGGCCCCAGATACGCAGTATTTT,CASSLDSGGAPDTQYF
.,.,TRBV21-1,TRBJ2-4,TGTGCCAGCGAAGGGACAGGTCAGTACTTC,CASEGTGQYF
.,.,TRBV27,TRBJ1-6,TGTGCCAGCAGTTTCCACATGGGCAGGGCCCTCCACTTT,CASSFHMGRALHF
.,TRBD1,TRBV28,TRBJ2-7,TGTGCCAGCAGTCCAGCCACAATTACGACAGGGTATGGACCCTACGAGCAGTACTTC,CASSPATITTGYGPYEQYF
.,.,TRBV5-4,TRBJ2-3,TGTGCCAGCAGCCTCGAAGGGGCCGGAGATACGCAGTATTTT,CASSLEGAGDTQYF
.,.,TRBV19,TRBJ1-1,TGTGCCAGTTTTCCGAGGGCCAGGGGTATGCCTGAAGCTTTCTTT,CASFPRARGMPEAFF
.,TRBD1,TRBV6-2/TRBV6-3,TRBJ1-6,TGTGCCAGCAGTCCCGCGACAGGGAAGTTCTCACCCCTCCACTTT,CASSPATGKFSPLHF
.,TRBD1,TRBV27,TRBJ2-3,TGTGCCAGCAGAAAACAGGGGCTTCAGGATACGCAGTATTTT,CASRKQGLQDTQYF
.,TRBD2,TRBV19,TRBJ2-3,TGTGCCAGTACCCCGGGACTAGCGGGGGGGGGCGCATATACGCAGTATTTT,CASTPGLAGGGAYTQYF
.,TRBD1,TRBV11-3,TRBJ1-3,TGTGCCAGTCCTCCGGGACAGGAATCTGGAAACACCATATATTTT,CASPPGQESGNTIYF
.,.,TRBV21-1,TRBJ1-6,TGTGCCAGCAGCAAAGCCACAGGGGTTAATTCACCCCTCCACTTT,CASSKATGVNSPLHF
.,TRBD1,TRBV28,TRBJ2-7,TGTGCCAGCCACACACGACAGGGGGCCCACGAGCAGTACTTC,CASHTRQGAHEQYF
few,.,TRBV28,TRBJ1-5,TGTGCCAGCAGTTTCTACCTCAATCAGCCCCAGCATTTT,CASSFYLNQPQHF
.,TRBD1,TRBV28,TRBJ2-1,TGTGCCAGCAGTTGGGACAGGGTCTCGAATGAGCAGTTCTTC,CASSWDRVSNEQFF
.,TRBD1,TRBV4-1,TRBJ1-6,TGCGCCAGCTCCCCGACAGGGGTCTCACCCCTCCACTTT,CASSPTGVSPLHF
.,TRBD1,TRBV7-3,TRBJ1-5,TGTGCCAGCAGCGCTACAGGGGGCCTAGGTCAGCCCCAGCATTTT,CASSATGGLGQPQHF
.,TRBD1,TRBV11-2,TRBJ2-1,TGTGCCAGCGGCCCCGGGACAGTCAACTACAATGAGCAGTTCTTC,CASGPGTVNYNEQFF
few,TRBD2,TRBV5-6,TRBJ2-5,TGTGCCAGCAGCCGTGGGACCTTAGCGGGAGGGCCGGGGGAGACCCAGTACTTC,CASSRGTLAGGPGETQYF
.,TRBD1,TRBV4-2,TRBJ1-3,TGTGCCAGCAGCCAGCTTCAGGGGGCTGGAAACACCATATATTTT,CASSQLQGAGNTIYF
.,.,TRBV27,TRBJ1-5,TGTGCCACAAGGAAGGGGCAGCCTGATAGCAATCAGCCCCAGCATTTT,CATRKGQPDSNQPQHF
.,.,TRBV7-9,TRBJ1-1,TGTGCCAGCAGCCTAGAGGGGGAGAACACTGAAGCTTTCTTT,CASSLEGENTEAFF
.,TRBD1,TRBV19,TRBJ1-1,TGTGCCGTCCGGGACAGGGACACTGAAGCTTTCTTT,CAVRDRDTEAFF